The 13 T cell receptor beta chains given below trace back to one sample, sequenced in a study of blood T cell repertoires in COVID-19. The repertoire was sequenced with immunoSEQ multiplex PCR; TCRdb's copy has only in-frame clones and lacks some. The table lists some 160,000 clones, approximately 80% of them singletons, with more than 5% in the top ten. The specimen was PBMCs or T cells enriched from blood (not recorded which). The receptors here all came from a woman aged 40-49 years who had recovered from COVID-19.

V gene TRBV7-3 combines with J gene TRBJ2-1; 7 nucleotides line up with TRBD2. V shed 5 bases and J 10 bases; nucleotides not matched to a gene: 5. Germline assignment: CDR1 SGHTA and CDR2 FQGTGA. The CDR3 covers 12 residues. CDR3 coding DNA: TGTGCCAGCAGCCGCCCCGGGGGGGAGCAGTTCTTC. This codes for CASSRPGGEQFF.

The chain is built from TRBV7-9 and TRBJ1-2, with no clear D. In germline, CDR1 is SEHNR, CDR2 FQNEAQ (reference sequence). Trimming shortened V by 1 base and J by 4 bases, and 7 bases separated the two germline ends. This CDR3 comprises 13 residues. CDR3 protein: CASSLERGYGYTF. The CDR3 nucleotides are TGTGCCAGCAGCTTAGAACGGGGCTATGGCTACACCTTC.

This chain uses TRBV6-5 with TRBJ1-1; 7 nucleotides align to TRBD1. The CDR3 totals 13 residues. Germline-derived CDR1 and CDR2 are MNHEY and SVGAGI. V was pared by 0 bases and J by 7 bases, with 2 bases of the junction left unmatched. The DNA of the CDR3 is TGTGCCAGCAGTTACTCGCGGGACAGTGAAGCTTTCTTT. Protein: CASSYSRDSEAFF.

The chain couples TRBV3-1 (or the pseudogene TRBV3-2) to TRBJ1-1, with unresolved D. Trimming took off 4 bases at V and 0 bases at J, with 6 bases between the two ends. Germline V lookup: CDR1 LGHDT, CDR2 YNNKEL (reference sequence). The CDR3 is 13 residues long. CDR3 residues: CASSPRVNTEAFF. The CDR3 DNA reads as TGTGCCAGCAGCCCACGGGTGAACACTGAAGCTTTCTTT.

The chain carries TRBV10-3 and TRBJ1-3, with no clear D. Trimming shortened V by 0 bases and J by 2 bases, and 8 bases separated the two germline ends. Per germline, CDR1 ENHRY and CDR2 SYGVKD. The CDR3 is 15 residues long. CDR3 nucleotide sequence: TGTGCCATCAGTGAGTCGATAGACACTGGAAACACCATATATTTT. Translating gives CAISESIDTGNTIYF.

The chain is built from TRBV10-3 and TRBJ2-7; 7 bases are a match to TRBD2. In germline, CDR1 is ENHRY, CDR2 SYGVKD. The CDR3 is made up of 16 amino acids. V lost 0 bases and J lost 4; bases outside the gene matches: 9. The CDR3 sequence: CAISESGGGLVYEQYF. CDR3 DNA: TGTGCCATCAGTGAGTCGGGGGGAGGGCTCGTGTACGAGCAGTACTTC.

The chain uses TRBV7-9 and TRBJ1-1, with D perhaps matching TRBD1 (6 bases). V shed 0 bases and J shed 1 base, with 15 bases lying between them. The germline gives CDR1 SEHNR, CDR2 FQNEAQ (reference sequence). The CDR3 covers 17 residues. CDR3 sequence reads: CASSLAQVGARNTEAFF. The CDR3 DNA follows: TGTGCCAGCAGCTTAGCGCAAGTGGGGGCGAGGAACACTGAAGCTTTCTTT.

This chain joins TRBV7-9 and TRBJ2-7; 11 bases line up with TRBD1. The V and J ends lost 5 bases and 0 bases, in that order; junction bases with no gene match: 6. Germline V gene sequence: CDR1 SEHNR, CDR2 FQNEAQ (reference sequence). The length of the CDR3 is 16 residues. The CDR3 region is CASSPGQGGISYEQYF. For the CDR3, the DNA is TGTGCCAGCAGCCCGGGACAGGGGGGGATCTCCTACGAGCAGTACTTC.

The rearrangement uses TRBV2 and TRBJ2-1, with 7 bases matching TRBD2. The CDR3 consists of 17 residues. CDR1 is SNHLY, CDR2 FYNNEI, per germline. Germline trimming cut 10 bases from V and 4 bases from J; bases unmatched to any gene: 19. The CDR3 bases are TGTGCCACCGCGGAAGGAGCTACTAGCGTGGTTTACAATGAGCAGTTCTTC. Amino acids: CATAEGATSVVYNEQFF.

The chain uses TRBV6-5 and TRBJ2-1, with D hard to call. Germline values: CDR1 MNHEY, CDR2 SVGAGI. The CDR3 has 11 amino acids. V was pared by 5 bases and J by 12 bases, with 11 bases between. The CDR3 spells CASSPGYGQFF. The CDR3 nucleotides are TGTGCCAGCAGTCCAGGTTACGGGCAGTTCTTC.

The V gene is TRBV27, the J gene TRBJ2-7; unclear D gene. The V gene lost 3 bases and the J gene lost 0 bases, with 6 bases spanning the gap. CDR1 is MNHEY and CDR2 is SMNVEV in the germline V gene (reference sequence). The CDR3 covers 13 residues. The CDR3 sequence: CASSFSSSYEQYF. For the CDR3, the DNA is TGTGCCAGCAGTTTTTCGAGCTCCTACGAGCAGTACTTC.

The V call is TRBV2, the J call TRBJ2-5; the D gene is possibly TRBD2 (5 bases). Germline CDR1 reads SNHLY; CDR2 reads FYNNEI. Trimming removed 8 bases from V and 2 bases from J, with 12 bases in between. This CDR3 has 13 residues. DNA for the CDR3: TGTGCCAGCCTGACCGGGAATCAAGAGACCCAGTACTTC. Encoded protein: CASLTGNQETQYF.

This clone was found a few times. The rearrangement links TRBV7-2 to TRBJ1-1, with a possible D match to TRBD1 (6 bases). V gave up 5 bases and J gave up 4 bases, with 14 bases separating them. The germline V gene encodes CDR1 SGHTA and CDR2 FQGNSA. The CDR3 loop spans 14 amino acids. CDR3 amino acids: CASSAMGGPTEAFF. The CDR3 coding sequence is TGTGCCAGCAGCGCCATGGGGGGGCCCACTGAAGCTTTCTTT.